This TCR beta chain was retrieved from a study of shared clonotypes between healthy human individuals (TCRdb year 2020). About the study as a whole: The cohort comprised a couple of women and a few men aged 18 to 49 years. For each donor, CD4 naive and CD4 memory were each run on three plates, CD8 naive on two plates, and CD8 memory on one plate. Blood TCR repertoires of roughly five healthy adults were deeply sequenced to estimate repertoire size and the extent of clonotype sharing between individuals. To increase sequencing depth and limit assay-specific biases, TCR repertoire library preparation and sequencing were carried out by different laboratories using diverse techniques. Between about 0.8 and 9 billion PBMCs per donor were obtained by leukapheresis.

Worth noting for this clone: Its antigen has not been determined. No clone much larger than this one lies a single base away; base qualities are absent.

TCR CDR3 regions were amplified from genomic DNA by multiplex PCR using the deep immunoSEQ assay. Extracted genomic DNA from each cell subset was distributed evenly across all wells of several immunoSEQ 96-well plates, and each plate was treated as a replicate. For sorted subsets, each replicate PCR was loaded with 200 ng genomic DNA, equivalent to 30,000 to 35,000 T cell genomes. Purified libraries were quantified with a Qubit 3.0 fluorometer, sized on a Bioanalyzer 2100, and re-quantified with the KAPA Library Quantification kit. Every immunoSEQ 96-well plate was sequenced on a dedicated single-read 150-cycle Illumina NextSeq 550 flow cell. The original pipeline was this. Because only junctional sequences without quality scores were contained in the immunoSEQ output, filtering matching that applied to full-length reads could not be performed. To assign V/J genes and CDR3, sequences were annotated against IMGT germline references using PyIR, a Python wrapper for IgBLAST v1.9. Reads with weak V/J assignments (E-value above 1e-6), missing CDR3, stop codons, out-of-frame junctions, or ambiguous translated residues were removed. V3J clonotypes were defined as sequences sharing an identical inferred V gene, J gene, and CDR3 amino acid sequence. The percentage overlap between two repertoires was calculated by dividing the number of shared unique clonotypes by the size of the smaller repertoire. Repertoire richness was assessed with RTK rarefaction, the Chao1 estimator, and Recon v2.1 estimates of unobserved clonotypes. Generation probabilities for all TCRbeta clonotypes obtained by the gDNA method from a handful of donors were computed using OLGA. In its TCRdb copy, this immuneACCESS table keeps in-frame sequences only and misses some clones. Where compared with another copy, unresolved V genes explain less than half of these, and the others have no known cause. V and J calls plus clone size are reproduced from that table; the DNA served to infer D and trimming. The sample yields hundreds of thousands of clones; roughly 98% were counted once. More than 0.3% of the sample rests with the top ten.

Broad study findings and their caveats: Rarefaction of sorted-subset datasets indicated incomplete sequencing despite the large sequencing depth. The genetic and exposure-history diversity represented was limited by the small number of donors. Sharing across a few donors was observed for approximately 4.6% of naive CD4, 3% to 4% of naive CD8, roughly 2.3% of memory CD4, and approximately 0.41% of memory CD8 clonotypes. Pairwise subsampling led to the expectation that sequencing depth would affect the degree of clonotype sharing among donors. Sampling was restricted to blood, and TCR repertoires in tissue are likely to differ from TCR repertoires in blood. Clonotypes shared by all four sorted-subset donors showed higher generation probabilities than non-shared clonotypes. Naive subsets generally had larger estimated clonotype richness than memory subsets did.

CD8 naive samples were obtained by positive selection for CCR7 among CD45RO-negative cells, yielding a CD45RA+CCR7+ population from which TemRA cells were excluded. Healthy HIV-negative adults with no recently reported acute infections or vaccinations were included as donors. Every donor was a Caucasian adult living in Nashville, Tennessee, USA. Blood was collected by leukapheresis, and PBMCs were isolated by Ficoll-Histopaque density gradient centrifugation and then cryopreserved in liquid nitrogen vapor phase. Analytical flow cytometry was used to check the purity and quantity of each magnetically sorted T cell population. Genomic DNA was isolated from each sorted fraction and quantified by UV absorbance on a Nanodrop 2000c. The CDR3 goes from the cysteine to the phenylalanine over 13 residues. Only the CDR3 part of the read is kept: 39 bases, read in frame from the first base. V drops 4 bases and J drops 4 bases, leaving 12 bases in between. Taken from the germline V gene, the CDR1 and CDR2 loops are SQVTM and ANQGSEA.

Material: naive CD8+ T cells sorted from blood. Read against the paper, the sample's cell subset or site label means: CD45RA+CCR7+. Recombination connected TRBV29-1 to TRBJ2-3; the D segment may tentatively be TRBD1 or TRBD2, each giving 5 matched bases. The receptor was derived from a man aged 30 to 39 in good health. CDR3 reads: CSVVGAESDTQYF. The DNA sequence reads TGCAGCGTTGTCGGGGCAGAATCAGATACGCAGTATTTT.